This T cell receptor beta chain is from a study of CD8+ T cells in alopecia areata. In the study overall: Affected scalp percentage gauged treated patients' severity.

On this clone itself: Antigen: not known.

CDR1 and CDR2 from the germline V gene are SQVTM and ANQGSEA. The CDR3 extends over 12 amino acids. V lost 6 bases, J lost 4 bases, and 11 bases lay in between. Treatment here: oral pan-JAK inhibitor, 5-10 mg twice daily. Regarding the study as a whole: Many expanded lesional clones stayed in scalp and blood while on tofacitinib. Tofacitinib significantly lowered scalp clonality and expanded CD8+ clones among the top 100. Sequencing of scalp samples also captures resident alphabeta T cells of normal skin.

The authors extracted RNA and reverse transcribed it into cDNA as the sequencing template. TCRdb keeps only in-frame clones here, not all; method: immunoSEQ multiplex PCR. The sample gives 100,000 to 150,000 clones, 61% of which show up once; around 5.4% is in the top ten. The sequences come from CD4+ T cells sorted from blood, collected at week 4, from a patient treated with tofacitinib. The chain recombines TRBV29-1 with TRBJ2-3, with D possibly TRBD2 on 6 matching bases. The receptor was derived from a human donor with alopecia areata. CDR3 protein: CSVVGTADTQYF. The CDR3 nucleotides read TGCAGCGTGGTCGGGACTGCAGATACGCAGTATTTT.